These 11 T cell receptor beta chains were all obtained from the same sample, sequenced in a study of shared clonotypes between healthy human individuals. Produced via immunoSEQ multiplex PCR; TCRdb's table is partial and in-frame only. The data hold roughly 890,000 clones, with over 90% observed a single time. CD8 cells regarded as naive lacked CD45RO, were positively chosen for CCR7, and omitted terminally differentiated effector memory CD45RA+ cells. Sample: naive CD8+ T cells sorted from blood. The receptors stem from a man aged 25 to 40 in good health.

The rearrangement joins TRBV30 to TRBJ1-4; unclear D gene. The CDR3 is 13 residues long. Germline V lookup: CDR1 GTSNPN, CDR2 SVGIG (reference sequence). Trimming took off 0 bases at V and 5 bases at J, with 7 bases between the two ends. CDR3 loop: CAWSVMGNEKLFF. The CDR3 bases are TGTGCCTGGAGTGTGATGGGGAATGAAAAACTGTTTTTT.

This chain uses TRBV27 with TRBJ2-1; 8 positions match TRBD2. CDR3 length equals 16 residues. Trimming took 5 bases from V and 5 from J; bases not matched to a gene: 11. Germline CDR1 reads MNHEY; CDR2 reads SMNVEV (reference sequence). CDR3 sequence (DNA): TGTGCCAGCAGTCCTTCAGCGGGAGAGGCTAACAATGAGCAGTTCTTC. It is translated as CASSPSAGEANNEQFF.

The rearrangement joins TRBV27 to TRBJ1-5; no firm D call. V was cut by 2 bases and J by 7 bases, with 9 bases left in between. Looked up from germline, CDR1 is MNHEY and CDR2 is SMNVEV (reference sequence). The CDR3 contains 13 residues. CDR3 residues: CASSLQRGQPQHF. In DNA, the CDR3 is TGTGCCAGCAGTTTACAGCGTGGACAGCCCCAGCATTTT.

The genes are TRBV5-1 and TRBJ2-5; TRBD2 matches 9 bases. The CDR3 contains 15 residues. CDR1 is SGHRS and CDR2 is YFSETQ in the germline V gene. V was pared by 4 bases and J by 3 bases, with 7 bases of the junction left unmatched. The CDR3 is CASSPYASGKETQYF. The CDR3 DNA reads as TGCGCCAGCAGCCCCTACGCTAGCGGGAAAGAGACCCAGTACTTC.

The V gene is TRBV11-2, the J gene TRBJ1-2, with unresolved D. Germline V CDR1 and CDR2: SGHAT, FQNNGV. This CDR3 region has 19 residues. Trimming took off 0 bases at V and 1 base at J, with 21 bases between the two ends. CDR3 sequence reads: CASSLEAPPPGALNYGYTF. The CDR3 DNA reads TGTGCCAGCAGCTTAGAGGCGCCTCCCCCGGGAGCTCTTAACTATGGCTACACCTTC.

J is TRBJ2-1 and V is TRBV10-2, with 13 positions matching TRBD2. This CDR3 is built from 16 residues. Germline loops: CDR1 WSHSY, CDR2 SAAADI. The trim removed 3 bases at V and 8 bases at J, leaving 7 bases unmatched. CDR3 loop: CASSELLAGGPDEQFF. The CDR3 DNA reads TGCGCCAGCAGTGAATTACTAGCGGGAGGGCCCGATGAGCAGTTCTTC.

The rearrangement uses TRBV6-1 and TRBJ2-4, with D tentatively TRBD2 (5 bases). The germline CDR1 and CDR2 sequences are MNHNS and SASEGT. The CDR3 runs to 19 residues. V lost 2 bases, J lost 0 bases, and 20 bases lay in between. The CDR3 sequence is CASSESFVYTGVAKNIQYF. The CDR3 region has the DNA TGTGCCAGCAGTGAATCTTTTGTCTATACCGGGGTAGCCAAAAACATTCAGTACTTC.

The chain employs TRBV9 and TRBJ2-3; D not resolved. Looked up from germline, CDR1 is SGDLS and CDR2 is YYNGEE. Trimming cost V 6 bases and J 6 bases, with 17 bases left between them. The CDR3 sequence is 14 residues long. CDR3 bases: TGTGCCAGCACCACCATCCAGGATCCTGATACGCAGTATTTT. This gives the protein CASTTIQDPDTQYF. Supplemented by reference TRBV9 and TRBJ2-3, the full variable domain reads DSGVTQTPKHLITATGQRVTLRCSPRSGDLSVYWYQQSLDQGLQFLIQYYNGEERAKGNILERFSAQQFPDLHSELNLSSLELGDSALYFCASTTIQDPDTQYFGPGTRLTVL.

The chain is built from TRBV29-1 and TRBJ1-2, with a weak D call TRBD1 (5 bases). This CDR3 has 16 residues. CDR1 and CDR2 (germline): SQVTM, ANQGSEA. Deletions cut 2 bases from V and 3 bases from J, with 19 bases between. CDR3 loop: CSVEPALGTRDYGYTF. For the CDR3, the DNA is TGCAGCGTTGAACCAGCTTTAGGGACTCGGGACTATGGCTACACCTTC.

The chain links TRBV7-9 to TRBJ2-4; 8 bases fit TRBD2. V gave up 5 bases and J gave up 0 bases; unmatched junction bases: 6. This CDR3 comprises 16 residues. CDR1 SEHNR and CDR2 FQNEAQ come from the germline V gene (reference sequence). In DNA form, the CDR3 reads TGTGCCAGCAGCGTTCGGGGGGGACTAGCCAAAAACATTCAGTACTTC. Its protein product is CASSVRGGLAKNIQYF. The entire variable domain, with the rest obtained from reference TRBV7-9 and TRBJ2-4, is as follows: DTGVSQNPRHKITKRGQNVTFRCDPISEHNRLYWYRQTLGQGPEFLTYFQNEAQLEKSRLLSDRFSAERPKGSFSTLEIQRTEQGDSAMYLCASSVRGGLAKNIQYFGAGTRLSVL.

The CDR3 sequence: CASSPRTGSANEKLFF. The CDR3 DNA is TGTGCCAGCAGCCCACGGACAGGTTCTGCTAATGAAAAACTGTTTTTT. This chain uses TRBV9 with TRBJ1-4; 7 bases line up with TRBD1. The V gene's germline CDR1 is SGDLS and CDR2 YYNGEE. CDR3 size: 16 residues. Trimming removed 4 bases from V and 3 bases from J; junction bases left unmatched: 9.